The 21 T cell receptor beta chains listed next were all sequenced from one sample in a study of cytomegalovirus exposure and HLA in healthy donors. The PCR ran on 60 Vbeta and 13 Jbeta primers. Method: immunoSEQ multiplex PCR; TCRdb's copy keeps in-frame clones and lacks some. The sample gives approximately 160,000 clones, around 76% of which show up once; roughly 1.5% is in the top ten. Sequences were obtained from PBMCs. These receptors originate from a man aged 35 to 55 in good health and CMV-seronegative.

The chain employs TRBV5-3 and TRBJ1-5, with D perhaps matching TRBD1 (6 bases). TRBV5-3 is flagged as an ORF with uncertain function. The CDR3 runs 15 residues. V was shortened by 6 bases and J by 4 bases, with 17 bases between the two germline ends. The CDR3 is CARTFYRDKNQPQHF. DNA of the CDR3: TGTGCCAGAACCTTCTACCGGGACAAAAATCAGCCCCAGCATTTT.

The J gene is TRBJ1-1, the V gene TRBV28; D might be TRBD1 (6 bases). The germline gives CDR1 MDHEN, CDR2 SYDVKM. V lost 5 bases to trimming and J lost 4 bases, with 8 bases between them. The CDR3 extends over 12 amino acids. For the CDR3, the DNA is TGTGCCAGCAGTGACAGGATCACTGAAGCTTTCTTT. Residues: CASSDRITEAFF.

The chain couples TRBV5-1 to TRBJ1-6; 7 bases match TRBD1. The V and J ends lost 4 bases and 7 bases, in that order; junction bases with no gene match: 8. CDR1 SGHRS and CDR2 YFSETQ come from the germline V gene. This CDR3 contains 15 residues. CDR3 sequence reads: CASSRATGRNSPLHF. In DNA form, the CDR3 reads TGCGCCAGCAGCAGGGCGACAGGGAGGAATTCACCCCTCCACTTT. The entire variable domain, with the rest obtained from reference TRBV5-1 and TRBJ1-6, is as follows: KAGVTQTPRYLIKTRGQQVTLSCSPISGHRSVSWYQQTPGQGLQFLFEYFSETQRNKGNFPGRFSGRQFSNSRSEMNVSTLELGDSALYLCASSRATGRNSPLHFGNGTRLTVT.

This chain connects TRBV7-2 to TRBJ2-1; TRBD2 matches 8 bases. Trimming at V came to 3 bases and at J to 9 bases, leaving 10 bases not matched to a gene. CDR1 and CDR2 from the germline V gene are SGHTA and FQGNSA. CDR3 size: 15 residues. CDR3: CASSFALGTSSEQFF. CDR3 coding DNA: TGTGCCAGCAGCTTCGCCCTCGGGACTAGTAGTGAGCAGTTCTTC.

The chain is built from TRBV27 and TRBJ2-7, with D perhaps matching TRBD1 (5 bases). From germline, CDR1 is MNHEY and CDR2 SMNVEV (reference sequence). This CDR3 contains 12 residues. V lost 5 bases, J lost 6 bases, and 11 bases lay in between. The CDR3 sequence is CASSVVQGEQYF. CDR3 in DNA: TGTGCCAGCAGTGTCGTTCAGGGCGAGCAGTACTTC.

The rearrangement joins TRBV27 to TRBJ2-5; 10 positions match TRBD1. The CDR3 consists of 15 residues. V lost 4 bases, J lost 4 bases, and 6 bases stayed unmatched. The germline V gene has CDR1 MNHEY and CDR2 SMNVEV (reference sequence). Here the CDR3 reads CASSWDRGPRETQYF. CDR3 DNA: TGTGCCAGCAGTTGGGACAGGGGACCTCGAGAGACCCAGTACTTC.

The V call is TRBV19, the J call TRBJ2-7, with D possibly TRBD1 on 8 matching bases. The V and J ends lost 3 bases and 3 bases respectively, with 12 bases between them. The CDR3 has 14 residues. The germline V gene encodes CDR1 LNHDA and CDR2 SQIVND (reference sequence). CDR3 nucleotides: TGTGCCAGTAGTATGGACAGGGAGGGCTACGAGCAGTACTTC. This codes for CASSMDREGYEQYF. Looking up the rest from reference TRBV19 and TRBJ2-7 gives the full variable domain: DGGITQSPKYLFRKEGQNVTLSCEQNLNHDAMYWYRQDPGQGLRLIYYSQIVNDFQKGDIAEGYSVSREKKESFPLTVTSAQKNPTAFYLCASSMDREGYEQYFGPGTRLTVT.

The chain uses TRBV2 and TRBJ2-7; D possibly corresponds to TRBD1 (5 bases). The germline gives CDR1 SNHLY, CDR2 FYNNEI. V was cut by 1 base and J by 10 bases, with 11 bases left in between. The CDR3 covers 12 residues. The CDR3 loop is CASSEVGRVQYV. The CDR3 DNA reads as TGTGCCAGCAGTGAAGTGGGGCGAGTACAGTACGTC.

This clone was detected only once. This rearrangement joins TRBV5-1 to TRBJ2-1, with TRBD2 identical over 7 bases. Germline assignment: CDR1 SGHRS and CDR2 YFSETQ. The CDR3 is 15 amino acids. J was trimmed by 8 bases and V by 4 bases; bases with no gene match: 12. The chain's CDR3 is CASSRALATRDEQFF. The CDR3 coding sequence is TGCGCCAGCAGCCGCGCACTAGCGACTCGGGATGAGCAGTTCTTC.

The chain combines TRBV6-1 with TRBJ2-2, with D unresolved. CDR3 length equals 14 residues. V was shortened by 3 bases and J by 9 bases, with 14 bases between the two germline ends. Per germline, CDR1 MNHNS and CDR2 SASEGT. DNA of the CDR3: TGTGCCAGCAGTGACAGGCACCCCGAGAGGGAGCTGTTTTTT. This sequence encodes CASSDRHPERELFF.

The V call is TRBV5-1, the J call TRBJ1-1; possible D gene TRBD1, 5 bases. CDR3 length: 11 amino acids. CDR1 and CDR2 (germline): SGHRS, YFSETQ. V was shortened by 7 bases and J by 5 bases, with 9 bases between the two germline ends. The CDR3 DNA reads TGCGCCAGCCGACGGGGGACTGAAGCTTTCTTT. Encoded protein: CASRRGTEAFF.

The chain uses TRBV9 and TRBJ2-1, with 12 bases lining up with TRBD2. From germline, CDR1 is SGDLS and CDR2 YYNGEE. The V gene end was trimmed by 4 bases and the J gene end by 7 bases; junction bases not matched to a gene: 9. There are 16 residues in the CDR3. Written as DNA, the CDR3 is TGTGCCAGCAGCTTGACTAGCGGGAGAGATAAGAATGAGCAGTTCTTC. Translated: CASSLTSGRDKNEQFF.

The CDR3 DNA sequence: TGCGCCAGCAGCTTTTTAACAGGGGCCGTCTATGGCTACACCTTC. Translated, it gives CASSFLTGAVYGYTF. The chain combines TRBV5-1 with TRBJ1-2; 7 bases map to TRBD1. This CDR3 contains 15 residues. The germline CDR1 and CDR2 sequences are SGHRS and YFSETQ. V gave up 2 bases and J gave up 4 bases; unmatched junction bases: 8.

This chain links TRBV5-4 with TRBJ2-3; 16 bases are shared with TRBD2. Germline assignment: CDR1 SGHNT and CDR2 YYREEE (reference sequence). This CDR3 has 16 residues. V was clipped by 4 bases and J by 3 bases; unmatched bases: 2. In nucleotides, the CDR3 is TGTGCCAGCAGCGGGACTAGCGGGAGGGGGACAGATACGCAGTATTTT. Translation: CASSGTSGRGTDTQYF.

The CDR3 DNA sequence: TGTGCCAGCAGTCCTCCGGTGAGACTAGCGGGAGACTACGAGCAGTACTTC. It codes for CASSPPVRLAGDYEQYF. The J gene is TRBJ2-7, the V gene TRBV28; 12 positions agree with TRBD2. The CDR3 spans 17 residues. CDR1 MDHEN and CDR2 SYDVKM come from the germline V gene. The ends lost 5 bases at V and 3 bases at J; junction bases unmatched: 11. Full variable domain (missing parts from reference TRBV28 and TRBJ2-7): DVKVTQSSRYLVKRTGEKVFLECVQDMDHENMFWYRQDPGLGLRLIYFSYDVKMKEKGDIPEGYSVSREKKERFSLILESASTNQTSMYLCASSPPVRLAGDYEQYFGPGTRLTVT.

Concerning this clone: Germline and junction disagree at one end, which may indicate a read error. The V gene is TRBV19, the J gene TRBJ2-4; D perhaps matches TRBD1 (6 bases). Germline CDR1 is LNHDA and CDR2 is SQIVND (reference sequence). The CDR3 is 16 residues long. CDR3 loop: CASSTQGILAKNSQYF. CDR3 in DNA: TGTGCCAGTAGTACACAGGGAATCCTAGCCAAAAACAGTCAGTACTTC.

The chain joins TRBV27 to TRBJ2-1; 8 bases fit TRBD1. V was pared by 3 bases and J by 8 bases, with 6 bases of the junction left unmatched. This CDR3 is built from 14 residues. Per germline, CDR1 MNHEY and CDR2 SMNVEV (reference sequence). The CDR3 sequence: CASSLGGQGYEQFF. The CDR3 nucleotides read TGTGCCAGCAGTTTGGGAGGACAGGGCTATGAGCAGTTCTTC.

The chain has TRBV7-3 and TRBJ2-5, with TRBD2 as a possible D gene (5 bases). CDR1 and CDR2 from the germline V gene are SGHTA and FQGTGA. The CDR3 consists of 13 residues. Trimming stripped 4 bases from V and 0 bases from J, with 6 bases between. CDR3 sequence reads: CASSSGNQETQYF. CDR3 nucleotide sequence: TGTGCCAGCAGCTCGGGGAACCAAGAGACCCAGTACTTC.

This sequence joins TRBV29-1 and TRBJ1-1, with a tentative D call TRBD1 (6 bases). This CDR3 has 12 residues. Deletions cut 8 bases from V and 2 bases from J, with 12 bases between. CDR1 is SQVTM, CDR2 ANQGSEA, per germline. CDR3 protein: CSSGHVNTEAFF. CDR3 DNA: TGCAGCTCGGGACACGTAAACACTGAAGCTTTCTTT.

This clone has more than one count but fewer than ten. This chain uses TRBV19 with TRBJ1-2; 7 positions match TRBD1. The V and J ends lost 4 bases and 4 bases, in that order; junction bases with no gene match: 6. Germline V gene data show CDR1 as LNHDA and CDR2 as SQIVND (reference sequence). The CDR3 has 14 residues. As DNA, the CDR3 is TGTGCCAGTAGTAGGGGACAGCTTGCCTATGGCTACACCTTC. It translates to CASSRGQLAYGYTF.

The gene calls are TRBV19 and TRBJ2-1; TRBD1 matches at 8 bases. With 3 bases clipped from V and 15 bases from J, the junction kept 19 bases outside the gene matches. The CDR3 is 16 residues long. Germline V CDR1 and CDR2: LNHDA, SQIVND (reference sequence). CDR3 in amino acids: CASSIQVGQEYGILFF. The CDR3 DNA reads TGTGCCAGTAGTATCCAGGTGGGACAGGAGTATGGAATTCTGTTCTTC.